This TCR beta chain was captured by sequencing in a study of cytomegalovirus exposure and HLA in healthy donors (dated by TCRdb to between 2016 and 2019). At the level of the whole study: In an earlier analysis of roughly 500 of the donors, less than 350 Gb of sequence data and some 100 million unique TCR beta sequences from 180 million or so T cells were reported. Alongside the repertoire data, information on donor age, sex, ethnicity and CMV serostatus was compiled. Rather than drawing on any new phenotypic data, the later analysis identified candidate immune exposures from TCR beta sequences and the way those sequences occurred across donors. Genome-wide SNP genotypes for about 65% of the 666 donors were used in a later genetic analysis, which treated that subset as a discovery cohort. In an earlier analysis of 550 to 700 of the donors, high-throughput TCR beta sequencing was used to judge whether each TCR beta V gene segment behaved as functional or pseudogenic. High-throughput TCR immunosequencing, statistical association of individual TCRs with disease status, and machine learning were combined to predict cytomegalovirus infection status. Typing coverage differed by locus: A, B, C, DRB1 and DQB1 were typed in roughly 620-630 donors, DQA1 in 500 to 550, DPA1 in 600 to 610, and DPB1 in around 490. A later analysis re-analyzed previously published TCR beta repertoires from about 600 donors and added high-resolution HLA genotyping to study TCR occurrence patterns. HLA typing included class I and class II loci at four-digit resolution. Because of strong linkage in the cohort, 5 or 6 DR-DQ haplotypes were treated as single units for association and clustering. The genetic ancestry cluster associated with self-reported Caucasian donors included 81% of the roughly 360 genotyped donors. Among around 400 genotyped donors of the cohort, an average of approximately 200,000 unique TCR beta nucleotide sequences was sequenced per donor, of which about 19% were non-productive. Every repertoire in the discovery cohort had been generated on one and the same sequencing platform. The study aimed to test whether signatures of past pathogen exposure could be identified by cataloging public T cell receptors. Approximately 300 gigabases of sequencing data and 70 million to 85 million unique TCR sequences were included in an early release covering about 700 HLA-typed donors. The study profiled the T cell repertoires of 550 to 700 subjects by immunosequencing and related them to cytomegalovirus serostatus. In addition to the first cohort of hundreds of subjects, a separate validation cohort of 120 different subjects was used.

Including the terminal cysteine and phenylalanine, the CDR3 comprises 14 residues. Only CDR3 DNA is held: 42 bases, read in frame from base 1. Via the germline V gene, CDR1 is MRHNA and CDR2 SNTAGT. Deletion took 10 bases off V and 2 bases off J, with a span of 15 bases between the germline ends. About this clone itself: The antigen this receptor binds is unknown. Base qualities were left out, and no much larger clone turns up one base away.

The cohort consisted of 600 to 750 healthy bone marrow donors. All cohort members were sampled while nominally healthy, although unrecorded immune exposures were likely present. CMV serostatus was recorded as positive for 250 to 300 and negative for about 50% of the roughly 700 cohort members, whereas no CMV serostatus was recorded for the donor in question. Each donor provided a peripheral blood sample, and peripheral blood mononuclear cells were used for TCR beta sequencing. Genomic DNA extraction from the blood cell samples was performed with the Qiagen DNeasy Blood Extraction Kit. Study-level results and caveats: The authors suggested that the approach could potentially be generalized to other disease states and immunological phenotypes. In a later analysis, the rate of TCR association differed among HLA loci, with DRB1 alleles having the most associated TCRs and HLA-C alleles having the fewest. A further reported finding was that TCR beta sequences accurately predicted the HLA-A and HLA-B alleles for most subjects in the first cohort. A cluster of highly shared sequence variants was judged likely to represent a technical artifact of the sequencing pipeline. A total of 150 to 200 TCR beta chains were listed by the study as associated with cytomegalovirus. In this cohort, only TCR beta chains were sequenced, and detectable features were limited by the absence of alpha or paired-chain data. Because some donors lacked HLA typing at each locus, the association tests relied only on the typed subset. In vitro tests confirmed that a few of the cytomegalovirus-associated TCR beta chains recognize cytomegalovirus antigens. In a later genetic analysis, a missense DCLRE1C variant was associated with V-gene and J-gene trimming of TCR beta chains, and the association was replicated in an independent cohort. When HLA alleles, especially DR and DQ, strongly co-occurred, TCR associations were difficult to assign to individual alleles. In an earlier analysis of 450 to 750 of the donors, most TCR beta V segments appeared in productive rearrangements about 90% or about 30% of the time, broadly matching IMGT annotations. According to a later analysis, parvovirus B19, influenza, CMV and Epstein-Barr virus appeared linked to several top co-occurrence clusters. Because counts were too low, roughly 18 rarely observed V segments, including chromosome 9 orphons, were left out of the earlier analysis of several hundred of the donors. Specific HLA alleles were associated with around 18,000 TCR beta sequences at a false discovery rate of 0.05 in a later analysis. A later genetic analysis reported fewer N-insertions in productive TCRs among donors in an Asian-associated ancestry cluster than the roughly 700-donor mean. Some IMGT-functional V segments, including TRBV6-2 and TRBV6-3, could not be distinguished by the 87-base-pair reads and were therefore excluded. Across donors, most TCR sequences were observed very rarely, whereas some public TCRs were present in many individuals. Correlated functional status among segregating V segments might reflect linkage disequilibrium, but an unknown experimental factor could not be ruled out. Roughly uniform sequencing depth across donors was assumed in presence/absence analyses, although this assumption may not hold. For the cohort, immune exposure information was limited to CMV serostatus. Cytomegalovirus status was reported to be diagnosed by the classifier with high specificity and sensitivity in both the original and validation cohorts. In a later analysis, HLA-associated TCR beta chains were found to be more clonally expanded and to have lower generation probabilities than equally common non-associated chains. According to a later analysis, most CMV-associated TCR beta chains appeared to be HLA-restricted, and the HLA associations seemed to be driven largely by CMV exposure.

The library was built by means of the immunoSEQ multiplex PCR assay. The multiplex PCR relied on a mix of 60 forward primers for TCR Vbeta segments and 13 reverse primers for TCR Jbeta segments. Amplification of the CDR3 region of rearranged TCR beta genes was performed with a multiplex PCR assay on genomic DNA. The Illumina HiSeq System was used to sequence the amplified TCR beta libraries as 87-base-pair reads. Processing in the source paper ran as follows. Across the 700 or so repertoires, a later analysis counted 60 million to 90 million unique TCR beta chains, around 10 million of which were shared by at least two donors. Raw reads were error-corrected and collapsed into unique sequences with a nearest-neighbor algorithm that merged closely related sequences to remove PCR and sequencing errors. CDR3 sequences were aligned to IMGT reference sequences to assign V, D and J gene segments. For a sequence to be retained, a match of at least six nucleotides was required to both a V gene segment and a J gene segment. A rearrangement was called productive if the CDR3 had no stop codons and remained in frame with V and J, and every other rearrangement was called non-productive. Following IMGT convention, CDR3 was defined as the stretch from the second conserved V-encoded cysteine up to the conserved J-encoded phenylalanine. The earlier analysis of 550 to 650 of the donors excluded any sequence lacking an unambiguous match to a single V gene segment. An earlier analysis of over 450 of the donors classified V segments as functional when productive rearrangements were above 56.7% and as segregating when the standard deviation between donors was above 5%. A statistical classification framework was built for diagnosing cytomegalovirus status from the catalog of TCR beta chain sequences. V and J gene assignment, in a later analysis, came from comparing TCR nucleotide sequences with IMGT/GENE-DB human TR gene sequences. A later analysis assigned CDR3 sequences and most-parsimonious VDJ recombination scenarios with the TCRdist pipeline. In a later analysis, each TCR beta chain was defined by its CDR3 amino acid sequence together with its V-gene family, and reads without a unique V-gene family were excluded. To address suspected cross-contamination and a sequencing artifact, a later analysis removed approximately 590 highly shared, low-generation-probability nucleotide sequences. For each public chain, a later analysis derived a clonal expansion index from normalized ranks of inferred template counts within each repertoire. Generation probabilities in a later analysis came from a VDJ recombination model fitted to out-of-frame rearrangements, and those results were checked against IGoR. A later analysis scored TCR-TCR, TCR-HLA and TCR-CMV co-occurrence with hypergeometric tests, applying a repertoire-size bias correction to TCR pairs. To estimate false discovery rates, a later analysis permuted the HLA or CMV assignments 20 times. A later analysis grouped co-occurring TCRs with DBSCAN, adding TCRdist sequence similarity when clustering within HLA-allele-positive subsets. Repertoires with fewer than 30,000 or more than 120,000 public chains were left out of co-occurrence clustering, as were a few repertoires with anomalous nucleotide sharing. The table comes from immuneACCESS by way of TCRdb, which keeps in-frame sequences with V and J called. Part of the clones is missing from these tables; in studies checked, under half for an unresolved V gene and the rest for unknown reasons. V and J calls plus clone size are reproduced from that table; the DNA served to infer D and trimming. The sample table contains about 59,000 clones; only one count was recorded for roughly four fifths of them. The top ten clones comprise 1.6% of the sample.

This sequence was found in a human donor in good health. Material: PBMCs. The rearrangement joined TRBV6-4 to TRBJ1-5; no D segment can be confidently identified. The CDR3 protein sequence reads: CATPPRGRNQPQHF. The nucleotide sequence reads as follows: TGTGCCACCCCACCCCGGGGTCGCAATCAGCCCCAGCATTTT.